This TCR beta chain was recovered during a study of T cell repertoires in cytomegalovirus infection. Study-level information: In public TCR beta signatures, there were indications of both CMV infection and matching HLA type. Findings and limits, study-wide: The ex vivo response showed dominance by HLA-C-restricted CMV-specific TCR beta clonotypes. The cumulative frequency of public TCR beta families identified carriers of CMV plus the relevant HLA.

TCRdb redid the calling of the reads with MiXCR, one entry per CDR3 protein. The sample has approximately 500,000 distinct CDR3 sequences; 16% are singletons. In this sample, this clonotype turned up many times. The antigen is unknown. CDR3 length: 14 residues. V shed 5 bases and J 3 bases; nucleotides not matched to a gene: 6. CDR1 is SGHVS, CDR2 FQNEAQ, per germline. The chain recombines TRBV7-8 with TRBJ2-7, with TRBD1 identical over 8 bases. The material sequenced was CD8+ T cells from PBMCs. This sequence was found in a human donor in good health (CMV status not recorded). Some clones in this sample may be carry-over from other donors' samples. The CDR3 nucleotides read TGTGCCAGCAGCAAACAGGGGGGACGCTACGAGCAGTACTTC. It yields the protein CASSKQGGRYEQYF.